This T cell receptor beta chain derives from a study of T-cell memory formation after mild COVID-19. Study-wide results and limits: In pre-infection memory, a portion of responding clones appeared, which suggested that cross-reactive memory joined. Day 15 to 85 contractors were CD4/CD8 balanced; later expanders leaned CD4+.

V gave up 0 bases and J gave up 4 bases; unmatched junction bases: 8. Germline assignment: CDR1 DFQATT and CDR2 SNEGSKA (reference sequence). The length of the CDR3 is 15 residues. Comment on this clonotype: Antigen: not known.

MiXCR, run by TCRdb on the 5' RACE reads, gives a single entry per CDR3 protein. The sample contains hundreds of thousands of distinct CDR3 sequences, approximately 21% of which appear only once. Sequenced material: PBMCs or a T cell subset sorted from them (not recorded which). This clonotype was obtained from an adult woman who had mild COVID-19 (a few samples of this study predate the infection). Cell type and time point are not known. The chain joins TRBV20-1 to TRBJ1-2, with TRBD1 matching over 7 bases. CDR3 sequence: CSARDAGGRGYGYTF. The CDR3 DNA sequence: TGCAGTGCTAGAGACGCAGGGGGAAGAGGCTATGGCTACACCTTC.